This TCR beta chain originates from a study of T cell repertoires in cytomegalovirus infection. Study-level information: Based on public TCR beta signatures, there were indications of CMV infection and of a matching HLA type. Study-wide points: Using cumulative public TCR beta family frequency, the authors identified those who carried CMV together with the relevant HLA. HLA-C-restricted, CMV-specific TCR beta clonotypes were dominant ex vivo.

Remarks on this clonotype: Its antigen is not identified.

A single record per CDR3 protein comes from TCRdb applying MiXCR to the reads. The sample lists 100,000 to 150,000 distinct CDR3 sequences; 20% to 30% were seen once. Losses at the gene ends were 0 bases for V and 1 base for J; bases not matched to a gene: 14. The CDR3 is 18 residues long. CDR1 is DFQATT and CDR2 is SNEGSKA in the germline V gene (reference sequence). Sequencing was carried out using PBMCs, sequenced either directly or after in vitro stimulation (not recorded which). The clonotype originates from a human donor in good health (CMV status not recorded). Some clones in this sample may be carry-over from other donors' samples. J is TRBJ1-1 and V is TRBV20-1, with 7 nucleotides matching TRBD1. The CDR3 DNA follows: TGCAGTGCTAGAGATCTTCGACAGGGCGGTGGAGCGAACACTGAAGCTTTCTTT. Amino acid sequence: CSARDLRQGGGANTEAFF.